The source of this T cell receptor beta chain is a study of T cell repertoires in cytomegalovirus infection. On the study more broadly: Recently identified HLA-C-restricted CMV epitopes were used, and well-studied HLA-B-restricted CMV epitopes were used as well. Indicated by public TCR beta signatures were CMV infection and matching HLA type.

TCRdb independently ran MiXCR on the reads; one entry per CDR3 protein. The data hold 20,000 to 30,000 distinct CDR3 sequences, with approximately 24% observed a single time. With regard to this clonotype: Its antigen is currently unknown.

This CDR3 has 16 amino acids. Trimming at V came to 5 bases and at J to 3 bases, leaving 10 bases not matched to a gene. Germline lookup yields CDR1 SEHNR and CDR2 FQNEAQ (reference sequence). General study results and limits: Across the ex vivo response, the dominant clonotypes were HLA-C-restricted CMV-specific TCR beta clonotypes. Summed public TCR beta family frequency identified CMV carriers bearing the relevant HLA.

The sample was CD8+ T cells from cultured PBMCs, taken from culture after CMV antigen stimulation. The V gene is TRBV7-9, the J gene TRBJ2-4; TRBD2 matches at 7 bases. The receptor comes from a human donor in good health (CMV status not recorded). Some clones in this sample may be carry-over from other donors' samples. The CDR3 loop reads CASSTGGTRVKNIQYF. Here the CDR3 DNA reads TGTGCCAGCAGCACCGGGGGGACGCGGGTCAAAAACATTCAGTACTTC.